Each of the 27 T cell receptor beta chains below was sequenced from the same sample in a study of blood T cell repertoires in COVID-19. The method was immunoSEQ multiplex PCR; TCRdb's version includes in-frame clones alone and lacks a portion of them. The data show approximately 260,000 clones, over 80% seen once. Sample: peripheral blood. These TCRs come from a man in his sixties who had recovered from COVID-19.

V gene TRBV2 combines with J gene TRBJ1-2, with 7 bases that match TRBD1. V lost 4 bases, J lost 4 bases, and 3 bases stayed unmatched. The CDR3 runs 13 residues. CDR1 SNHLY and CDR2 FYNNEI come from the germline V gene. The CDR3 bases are TGTGCCAGCAGTGGACAGGGACCCTATGGCTACACCTTC. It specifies CASSGQGPYGYTF. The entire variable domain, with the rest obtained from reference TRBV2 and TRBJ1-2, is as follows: EPEVTQTPSHQVTQMGQEVILRCVPISNHLYFYWYRQILGQKVEFLVSFYNNEISEKSEIFDDQFSVERPDGSNFTLKIRSTKLEDSAMYFCASSGQGPYGYTFGSGTRLTVV.

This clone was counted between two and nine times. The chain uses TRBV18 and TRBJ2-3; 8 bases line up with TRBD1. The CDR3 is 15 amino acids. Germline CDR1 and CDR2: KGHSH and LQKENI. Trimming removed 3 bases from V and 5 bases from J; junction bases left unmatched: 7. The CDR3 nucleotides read TGTGCCAGCTCACCTGGCAGGGGGCGAGAAGATACGCAGTATTTT. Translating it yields CASSPGRGREDTQYF. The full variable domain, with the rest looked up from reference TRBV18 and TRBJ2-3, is NAGVMQNPRHLVRRRGQEARLRCSPMKGHSHVYWYRQLPEEGLKFMVYLQKENIIDESGMPKERFSAEFPKEGPSILRIQQVVRGDSAAYFCASSPGRGREDTQYFGPGTRLTVL.

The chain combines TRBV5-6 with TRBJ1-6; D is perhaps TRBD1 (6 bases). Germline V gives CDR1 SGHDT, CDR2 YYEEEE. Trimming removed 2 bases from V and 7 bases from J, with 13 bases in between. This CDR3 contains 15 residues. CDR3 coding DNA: TGTGCCAGCAGCTTCGGGGGGGGCGACAATTCACCCCTCCACTTT. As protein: CASSFGGGDNSPLHF.

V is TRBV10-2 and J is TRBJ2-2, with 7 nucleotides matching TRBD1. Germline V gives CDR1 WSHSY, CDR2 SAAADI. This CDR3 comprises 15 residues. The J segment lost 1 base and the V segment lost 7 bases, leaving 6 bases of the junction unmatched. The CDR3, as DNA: TGCGCCAGCACTGTAGGGGGCCGGAACACCGGGGAGCTGTTTTTT. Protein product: CASTVGGRNTGELFF.

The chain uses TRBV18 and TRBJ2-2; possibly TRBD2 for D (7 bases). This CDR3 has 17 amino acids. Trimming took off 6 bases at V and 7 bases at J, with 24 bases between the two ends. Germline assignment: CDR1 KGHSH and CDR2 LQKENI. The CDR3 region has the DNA TGTGCCAGCTCTTCGATTCGATCGGGGGGCCGCGGCGGGGAGCTGTTTTTT. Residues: CASSSIRSGGRGGELFF.

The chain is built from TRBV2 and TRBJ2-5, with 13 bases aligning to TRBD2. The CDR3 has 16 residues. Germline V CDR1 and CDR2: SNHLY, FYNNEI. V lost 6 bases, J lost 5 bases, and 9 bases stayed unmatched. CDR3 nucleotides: TGTGCCAGCAGCTACACTAGCGGGGGGGCTCGGGAGACCCAGTACTTC. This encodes CASSYTSGGARETQYF.

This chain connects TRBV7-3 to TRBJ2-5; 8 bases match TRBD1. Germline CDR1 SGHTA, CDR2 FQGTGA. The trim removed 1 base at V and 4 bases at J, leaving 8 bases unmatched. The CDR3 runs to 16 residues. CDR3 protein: CASSLRAGGAGETQYF. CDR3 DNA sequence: TGTGCCAGCAGCTTAAGAGCAGGGGGCGCCGGAGAGACCCAGTACTTC.

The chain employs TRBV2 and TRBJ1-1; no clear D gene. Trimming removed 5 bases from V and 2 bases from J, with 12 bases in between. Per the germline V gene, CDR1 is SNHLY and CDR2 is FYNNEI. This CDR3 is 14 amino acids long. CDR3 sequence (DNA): TGTGCCAGCAGTCCCGGAGCTCGAAACACTGAAGCTTTCTTT. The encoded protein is CASSPGARNTEAFF.

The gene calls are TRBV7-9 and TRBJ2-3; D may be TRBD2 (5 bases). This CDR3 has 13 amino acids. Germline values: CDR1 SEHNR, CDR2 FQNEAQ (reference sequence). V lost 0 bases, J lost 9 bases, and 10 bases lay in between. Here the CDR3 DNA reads TGTGCCAGCAGCTTAGCCGGCGGGCAAACGCAGTATTTT. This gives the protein CASSLAGGQTQYF.

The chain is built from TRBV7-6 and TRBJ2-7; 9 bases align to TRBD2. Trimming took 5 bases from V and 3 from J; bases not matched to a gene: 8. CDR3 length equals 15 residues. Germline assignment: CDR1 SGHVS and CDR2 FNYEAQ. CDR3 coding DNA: TGTGCCAGCAGCCCACGGACTAGCGCTGACTACGAGCAGTACTTC. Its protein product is CASSPRTSADYEQYF.

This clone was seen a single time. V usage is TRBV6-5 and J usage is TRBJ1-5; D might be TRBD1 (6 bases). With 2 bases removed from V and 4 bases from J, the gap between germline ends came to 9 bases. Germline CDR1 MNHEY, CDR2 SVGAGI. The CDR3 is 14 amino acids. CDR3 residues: CASSYGGGNQPQHF. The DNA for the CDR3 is TGTGCCAGCAGTTACGGGGGCGGAAATCAGCCCCAGCATTTT.

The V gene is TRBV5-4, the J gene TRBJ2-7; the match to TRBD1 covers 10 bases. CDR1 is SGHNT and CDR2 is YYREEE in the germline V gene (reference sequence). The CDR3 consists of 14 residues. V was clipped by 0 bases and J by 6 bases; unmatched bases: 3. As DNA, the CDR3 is TGTGCCAGCAGCTTGGTGCGACAGGGGGCCGAGCAGTACTTC. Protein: CASSLVRQGAEQYF.

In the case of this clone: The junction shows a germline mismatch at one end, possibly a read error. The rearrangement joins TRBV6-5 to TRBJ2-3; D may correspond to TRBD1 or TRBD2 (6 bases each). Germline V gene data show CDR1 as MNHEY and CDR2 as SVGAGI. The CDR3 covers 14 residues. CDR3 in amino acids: CASSYSGAVDTQYF. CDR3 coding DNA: TGTGCCAGCAGCTACTCGGGGGCCGTAGATACGCAGTATTTT.

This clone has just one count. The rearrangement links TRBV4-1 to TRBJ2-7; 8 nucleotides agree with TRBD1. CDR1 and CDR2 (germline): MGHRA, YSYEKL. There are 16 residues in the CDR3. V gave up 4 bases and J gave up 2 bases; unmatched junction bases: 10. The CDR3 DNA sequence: TGCGCCAGCAGCCTAACCGAGGACAGGGTGGCCTACGAGCAGTACTTC. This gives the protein CASSLTEDRVAYEQYF.

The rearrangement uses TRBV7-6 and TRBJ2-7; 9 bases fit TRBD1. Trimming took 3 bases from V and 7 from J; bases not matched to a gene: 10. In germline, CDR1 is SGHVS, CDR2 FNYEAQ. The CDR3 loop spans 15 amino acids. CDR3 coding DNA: TGTGCCAGCAGCTTTTCCGGGACAGGGCCCGTGGAGCAGTACTTC. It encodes CASSFSGTGPVEQYF.

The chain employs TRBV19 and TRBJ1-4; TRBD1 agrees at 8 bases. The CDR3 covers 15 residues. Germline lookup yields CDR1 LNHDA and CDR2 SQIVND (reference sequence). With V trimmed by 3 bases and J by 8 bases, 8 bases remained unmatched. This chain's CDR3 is CASSIGQGTGEKLFF. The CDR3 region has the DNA TGTGCCAGTAGTATCGGACAGGGTACAGGAGAAAAACTGTTTTTT.

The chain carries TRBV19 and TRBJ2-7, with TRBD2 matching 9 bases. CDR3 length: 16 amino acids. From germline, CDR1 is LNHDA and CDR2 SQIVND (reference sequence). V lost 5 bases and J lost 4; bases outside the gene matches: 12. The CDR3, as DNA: TGTGCCAGTAGTTTAAGGGGGAGCGGGAGGAGTTACGAGCAGTACTTC. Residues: CASSLRGSGRSYEQYF. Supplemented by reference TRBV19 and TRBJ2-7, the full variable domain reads DGGITQSPKYLFRKEGQNVTLSCEQNLNHDAMYWYRQDPGQGLRLIYYSQIVNDFQKGDIAEGYSVSREKKESFPLTVTSAQKNPTAFYLCASSLRGSGRSYEQYFGPGTRLTVT.

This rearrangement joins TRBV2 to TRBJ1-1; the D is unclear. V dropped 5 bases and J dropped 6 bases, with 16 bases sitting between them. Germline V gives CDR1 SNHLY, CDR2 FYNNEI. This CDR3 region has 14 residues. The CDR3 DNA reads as TGTGCCAGCAGTCCATCCGAGGGCGGGCCTGAAGCTTTCTTT. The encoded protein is CASSPSEGGPEAFF.

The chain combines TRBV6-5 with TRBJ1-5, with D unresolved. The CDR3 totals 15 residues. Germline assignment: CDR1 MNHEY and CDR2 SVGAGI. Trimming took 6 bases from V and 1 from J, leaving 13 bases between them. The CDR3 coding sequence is TGTGCCAGCAGATTGCACCAGGTCAGCAATCAGCCCCAGCATTTT. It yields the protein CASRLHQVSNQPQHF.

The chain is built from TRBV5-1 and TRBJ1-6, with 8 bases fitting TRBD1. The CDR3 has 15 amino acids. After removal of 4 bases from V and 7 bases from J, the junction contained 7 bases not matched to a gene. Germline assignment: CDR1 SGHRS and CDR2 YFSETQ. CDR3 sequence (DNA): TGCGCCAGCAGCCAGGGACAGGAGCAAAATTCACCCCTCCACTTT. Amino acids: CASSQGQEQNSPLHF.

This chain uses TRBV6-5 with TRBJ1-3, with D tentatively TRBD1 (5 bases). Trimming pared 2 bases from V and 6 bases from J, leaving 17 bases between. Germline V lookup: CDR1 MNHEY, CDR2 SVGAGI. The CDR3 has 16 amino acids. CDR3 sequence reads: CASSYGPGGGENTIYF. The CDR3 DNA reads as TGTGCCAGCAGTTACGGTCCAGGCGGGGGGGAAAACACCATATATTTT.

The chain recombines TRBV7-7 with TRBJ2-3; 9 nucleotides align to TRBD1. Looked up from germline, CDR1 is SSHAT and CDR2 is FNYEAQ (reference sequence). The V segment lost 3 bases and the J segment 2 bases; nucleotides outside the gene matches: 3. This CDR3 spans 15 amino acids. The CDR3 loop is CASSLTGGVTDTQYF. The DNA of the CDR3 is TGTGCCAGCAGCTTGACAGGGGGTGTCACAGATACGCAGTATTTT.

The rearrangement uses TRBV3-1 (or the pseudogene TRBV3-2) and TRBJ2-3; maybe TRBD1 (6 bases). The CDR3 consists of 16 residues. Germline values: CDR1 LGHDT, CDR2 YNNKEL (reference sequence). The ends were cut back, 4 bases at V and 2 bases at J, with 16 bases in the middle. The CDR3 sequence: CASSPRQASVTDTQYF. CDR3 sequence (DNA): TGTGCCAGCAGCCCTCGACAGGCTAGTGTCACAGATACGCAGTATTTT.

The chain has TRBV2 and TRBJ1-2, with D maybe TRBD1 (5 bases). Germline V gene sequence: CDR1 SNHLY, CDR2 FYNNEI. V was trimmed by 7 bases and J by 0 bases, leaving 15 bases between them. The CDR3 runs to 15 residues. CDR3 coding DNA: TGTGCCAGCAAACTGGGGGGATCGGCTAACTATGGCTACACCTTC. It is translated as CASKLGGSANYGYTF.

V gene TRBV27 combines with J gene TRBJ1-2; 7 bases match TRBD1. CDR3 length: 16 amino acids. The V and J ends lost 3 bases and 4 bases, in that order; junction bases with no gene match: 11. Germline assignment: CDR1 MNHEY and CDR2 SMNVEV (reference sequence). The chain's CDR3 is CASSFGGTALGYGYTF. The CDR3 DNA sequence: TGTGCCAGCAGTTTTGGAGGGACAGCGCTCGGCTATGGCTACACCTTC.

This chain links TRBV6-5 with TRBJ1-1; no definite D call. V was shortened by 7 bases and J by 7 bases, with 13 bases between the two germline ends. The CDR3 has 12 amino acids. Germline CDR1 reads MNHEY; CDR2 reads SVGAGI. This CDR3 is CASTCPRSEAFF. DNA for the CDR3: TGTGCCAGCACCTGCCCCCGGAGTGAAGCTTTCTTT.

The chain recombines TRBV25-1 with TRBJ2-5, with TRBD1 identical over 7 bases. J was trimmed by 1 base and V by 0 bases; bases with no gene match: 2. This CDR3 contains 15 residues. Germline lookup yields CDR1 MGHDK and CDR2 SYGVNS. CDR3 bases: TGTGCCAGCAGTGAATACAGACAGGGCCAAGAGACCCAGTACTTC. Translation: CASSEYRQGQETQYF.